The clone carrying this T cell receptor (beta chain) was seen a handful of times. TCRdb analysed the PCR reads with MiXCR anew, one entry per CDR3 protein. The table lists over 9,500 distinct CDR3 sequences, under 75% of them singletons. Between the trimmed V and J ends, which lost 6 bases and 0 bases, there was a span of 9 bases. The CDR3 has 14 amino acids. Germline assignment: CDR1 MNHNS and CDR2 SASEGT. Localized lung adenocarcinoma, a non-small cell lung cancer, affected the donors. The data were obtained in a study of CD4 and CD8 cells across lung adenocarcinoma regions. Sequenced sample: CD8+ T cells from the margin of a lung tumor. The rearrangement uses TRBV6-1 and TRBJ2-4, with no clear D. The sequence derives from a female donor with lung adenocarcinoma. The CD4 and CD8 labels of this study may be unreliable. The CDR3 sequence: CASRLLLAKNIQYF. The CDR3, as DNA: TGTGCCAGCAGGCTTTTACTAGCCAAAAACATTCAGTACTTC.